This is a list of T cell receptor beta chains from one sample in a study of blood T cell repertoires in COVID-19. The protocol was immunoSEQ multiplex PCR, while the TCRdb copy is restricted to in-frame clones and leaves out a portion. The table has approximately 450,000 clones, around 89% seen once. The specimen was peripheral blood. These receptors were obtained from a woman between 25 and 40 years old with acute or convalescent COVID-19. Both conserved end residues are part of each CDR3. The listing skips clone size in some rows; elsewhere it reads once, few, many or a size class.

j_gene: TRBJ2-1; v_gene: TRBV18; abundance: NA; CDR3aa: CASSDTLGYNEQFF
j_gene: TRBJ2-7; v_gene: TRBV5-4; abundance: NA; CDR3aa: CASSSAGDFTYEQYF
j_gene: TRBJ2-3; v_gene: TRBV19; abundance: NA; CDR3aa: CASSSRVWTDTQYF
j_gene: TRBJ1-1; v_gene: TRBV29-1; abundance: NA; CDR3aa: CSASRGNTEAFF
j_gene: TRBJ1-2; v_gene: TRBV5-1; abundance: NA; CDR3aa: CASSFSGRVIEGGYTF
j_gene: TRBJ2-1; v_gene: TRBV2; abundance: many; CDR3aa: CASSDGTGRDEQFF
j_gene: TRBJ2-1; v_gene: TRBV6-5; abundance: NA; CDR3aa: CASSPHSGGAGEQFF
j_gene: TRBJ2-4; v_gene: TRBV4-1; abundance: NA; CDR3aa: CASSQGRQGAAKNIQYF
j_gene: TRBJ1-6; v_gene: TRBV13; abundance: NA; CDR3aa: CASSLGQGQASPLHF
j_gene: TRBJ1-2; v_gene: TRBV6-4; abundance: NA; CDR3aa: CANRGMDGPNYGYTF
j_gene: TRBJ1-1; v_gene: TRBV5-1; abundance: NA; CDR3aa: CASSFTGNTEAFF